Detailed here is one T cell receptor beta chain. The data were obtained in a study of human thymus T cells. From resections taken during corrective heart surgery, the thymus tissue was obtained. Sequencing used immunoSEQ multiplex PCR; TCRdb keeps in-frame clones, though not all of them. Found here are tens of thousands of clones, roughly 96% of them singletons; the top ten hold 0.03% to 0.035%. Per germline, CDR1 SGHDN and CDR2 FVKESK. There are 21 residues in the CDR3. Trimming took 1 base from V and 2 from J; bases not matched to a gene: 14. This chain joins TRBV14 and TRBJ2-1, with 13 bases identical to TRBD2. Sequenced sample: thymus tissue. This receptor was taken from a girl in the first two years of life with a congenital heart defect but otherwise immunologically healthy. The CDR3 is CASSQGPGLAGEGRPYNEQFF. CDR3 DNA: TGTGCCAGCAGCCAAGGGCCCGGACTAGCGGGAGAGGGGCGCCCCTACAATGAGCAGTTCTTC.